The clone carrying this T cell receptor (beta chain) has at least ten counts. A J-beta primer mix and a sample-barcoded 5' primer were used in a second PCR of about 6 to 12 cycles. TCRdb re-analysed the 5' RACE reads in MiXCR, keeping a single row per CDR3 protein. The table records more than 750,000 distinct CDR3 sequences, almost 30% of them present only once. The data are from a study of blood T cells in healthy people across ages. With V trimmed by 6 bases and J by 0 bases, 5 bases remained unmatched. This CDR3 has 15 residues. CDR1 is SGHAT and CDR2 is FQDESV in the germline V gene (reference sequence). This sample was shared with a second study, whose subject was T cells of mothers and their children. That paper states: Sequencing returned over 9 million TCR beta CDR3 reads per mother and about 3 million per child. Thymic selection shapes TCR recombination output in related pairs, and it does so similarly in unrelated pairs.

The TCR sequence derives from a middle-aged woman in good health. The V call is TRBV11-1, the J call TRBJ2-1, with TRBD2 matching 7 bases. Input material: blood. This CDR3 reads CASSGGGSSYNEQFF. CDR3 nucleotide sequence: TGTGCCAGCAGTGGGGGGGGGAGCTCCTACAATGAGCAGTTCTTC.